This TCR beta chain is from a study of shared clonotypes between healthy human individuals (dated by TCRdb to the early 2020s). Some background on the complete study: A few men and a couple of women, aged 18 to 49 years, made up the cohort. Per donor, three plates each were used for CD4 naive and CD4 memory, two for CD8 naive, and one for CD8 memory. Leukapheresis yielded between about 0.9 and 8.9 billion PBMCs per donor. The study deeply sequenced blood TCR repertoires of about 5 healthy adults to estimate repertoire size and the extent of clonotype sharing between individuals. To increase sequencing depth and limit assay-specific biases, different laboratories used diverse techniques to prepare libraries and sequence TCR repertoires. Beyond this particular receptor, the publication reports: Estimated clonotype richness was generally larger for naive than for memory subsets. Only blood was sampled, and tissue TCR repertoires likely differ from those in blood. Sharing across several donors was observed for about 5% of naive CD4, over 3% of naive CD8, 2.3% of memory CD4, and less than 0.45% of memory CD8 clonotypes. Compared with non-shared clonotypes, clonotypes shared by all four sorted-subset donors had higher generation probabilities. Rarefaction of sorted-subset datasets indicated incomplete sequencing despite the large sequencing depth. Based on pairwise subsampling, the degree of clonotype sharing among donors was expected to be affected by sequencing depth. Because the study included a small number of donors, the genetic and exposure-history diversity represented was limited.

The donors were healthy, HIV-negative adults with no recently reported acute infections or vaccinations. Every donor was a Caucasian adult residing in Nashville, Tennessee, USA. CD4+ T cells were enriched by magnetic negative selection, after which naive cells were positively selected on CD45RA and the negative fraction was taken as the memory subset. Blood was obtained by leukapheresis, after which PBMCs were separated by Ficoll-Histopaque density gradient centrifugation and cryopreserved in liquid nitrogen vapor phase. Purity and quantity of every magnetically sorted T cell population were checked by analytical flow cytometry. From each sorted fraction, genomic DNA was isolated and quantified by UV absorbance on a Nanodrop 2000c. Using the deep immunoSEQ assay, TCR CDR3 regions were amplified from genomic DNA by multiplex PCR. Extracted genomic DNA from each cell subset was distributed evenly across all wells of several immunoSEQ 96-well plates, and each plate was treated as a replicate. Each replicate PCR for sorted subsets received roughly 0.2 ug genomic DNA, equal to tens of thousands of T cell genomes. Purified libraries were quantified with a Qubit 3.0 fluorometer, sized on a Bioanalyzer 2100, and re-quantified with the KAPA Library Quantification kit. Each immunoSEQ 96-well plate was sequenced on its own single-read 150-cycle Illumina NextSeq 550 flow cell. As for the authors' bioinformatics: Because the immunoSEQ output included only junctional sequences and no quality scores, the filtering could not be the same as the filtering used for full-length reads. Sequences were annotated with PyIR, a Python wrapper for IgBLAST v1.9, and V/J genes and CDR3 were assigned using IMGT germline references. Any read was removed if the V/J assignment was weak (E-value above 1e-6), the CDR3 was missing, or the read contained stop codons, out-of-frame junctions, or ambiguous translated residues. A V3J clonotype was defined by an identical inferred V gene, J gene, and CDR3 amino acid sequence. Percentage overlap between repertoires was computed as shared unique clonotypes divided by the size of the smaller repertoire. Three approaches were used to assess repertoire richness: RTK rarefaction, the Chao1 estimator, and Recon v2.1 estimates of unobserved clonotypes. Generation probabilities were computed with OLGA for all TCRbeta clonotypes obtained by the gDNA method from four donors. This immuneACCESS table, as held by TCRdb, lists in-frame sequences with V and J called but not all clones. Of the missing ones, under half trace to an unresolved V gene in checked studies; the others have no known cause. Clonal size and the V and J genes are those of that table, whereas D and trimming came from the DNA. The sample table shows 1,400,000 or so clones, and 98% to 99% are seen once. Roughly 0.35% of the sample belongs to the ten largest clones.

In regard to this clone: What this receptor recognizes is not known. Qualities for individual bases were not recorded, and no much larger clone is one base off.

Measured from the cysteine to the phenylalanine, the CDR3 is 11 residues long. CDR3 DNA is the only sequence kept; it has 33 bases, read in frame from the first base. CDR1 and CDR2 are drawn from the germline V gene (reference sequence): DFQATT, SNEGSKA. Sequenced input: naive CD4+ T cells sorted from blood. The sample's cell subset or site label, in plain terms: CD45RA+ positively selected. The V and J segments used are TRBV20-1 and TRBJ2-3; the D gene is not confidently resolved. This sequence originates from a man under 40 in good health. The nucleotide sequence reads TGCAGCGCTTGGGGCACAGATACGCAGTATTTT. This translates into CSAWGTDTQYF.